Listed here are 15 T cell receptor beta chains from one sample, sequenced in a study of blood T cells in healthy people across ages. Primers used in a second PCR of about 6 to 12 cycles were a sample-barcoded 5' primer and a J-beta primer mix. TCRdb re-analysed the 5' RACE reads in MiXCR, keeping a single row per CDR3 protein. The sample has some 560,000 distinct CDR3 sequences; 27% are singletons. This sample also appeared in a second study, on T cells of mothers and their children.

The sample comprised blood. The receptors were gathered from a boy younger than 10 in good health.

The J gene is TRBJ2-3, the V gene TRBV20-1; D is perhaps TRBD2 (5 bases). Per the germline V gene, CDR1 is DFQATT and CDR2 is SNEGSKA (reference sequence). Trimming took 6 bases from V and 7 from J, leaving 14 bases between them. The CDR3 consists of 12 residues. The CDR3: CSAQPTTYTQYF. The CDR3 DNA follows: TGCAGTGCCCAACCGACTACTTATACGCAGTATTTT.

This clonotype was observed a handful of times. V and J are TRBV10-3 and TRBJ2-3, with D perhaps assigned TRBD1 or TRBD2 (6 bases each). Trimming removed 6 bases from V and 3 bases from J, with 10 bases in between. Germline V CDR1 and CDR2: ENHRY, SYGVKD. The CDR3 sequence is 13 residues long. This chain's CDR3 is CAIRQGGTDTQYF. CDR3 bases: TGTGCCATCAGACAGGGAGGAACAGATACGCAGTATTTT.

This clonotype was observed a few times. The gene calls are TRBV6-2 or TRBV6-3 and TRBJ2-4; D unresolved. The CDR3 runs 12 residues. V was pared by 2 bases and J by 4 bases, with 3 bases between. Per the germline V gene, CDR1 is MNHEY and CDR2 is SVGEGT. As DNA, the CDR3 is TGTGCCAGCAGTTACAGGAAAAACATTCAGTACTTC. Its protein product is CASSYRKNIQYF.

The CDR3 reads CASSEVAGTHTQYF. In DNA, the CDR3 is TGTGCCAGCAGTGAAGTAGCGGGGACCCATACGCAGTATTTT. The V call is TRBV2, the J call TRBJ2-3; 8 bases map to TRBD2. The trim removed 1 base at V and 7 bases at J, leaving 4 bases unmatched. CDR1 is SNHLY and CDR2 is FYNNEI in the germline V gene. This CDR3 has 14 residues.

This clonotype was observed a handful of times. The chain recombines TRBV20-1 with TRBJ2-1, with D possibly being TRBD1 or TRBD2 (5 bases each). The V gene's germline CDR1 is DFQATT and CDR2 SNEGSKA (reference sequence). This CDR3 has 12 residues. With 3 bases removed from V and 3 bases from J, the gap between germline ends came to 6 bases. CDR3 bases: TGCAGTGCTAGGAGGGGCTACAATGAGCAGTTCTTC. Translated, it gives CSARRGYNEQFF.

This clonotype has more than one count but fewer than ten. The rearrangement links TRBV4-1 to TRBJ2-7; TRBD2 matches at 9 bases. CDR3 length: 15 residues. With 2 bases clipped from V and 0 bases from J, the junction kept 2 bases outside the gene matches. The germline CDR1 and CDR2 sequences are MGHRA and YSYEKL. The CDR3 sequence is CASSQIAGVSYEQYF. DNA for the CDR3: TGCGCCAGCAGCCAAATAGCGGGGGTCTCCTACGAGCAGTACTTC.

The chain links TRBV6-1 to TRBJ2-3; D is unclear. Germline loops: CDR1 MNHNS, CDR2 SASEGT. The V and J ends lost 1 base and 1 base respectively, with 3 bases between them. The CDR3 is 13 residues long. Written as DNA, the CDR3 is TGTGCCAGCAGTGAAGTGGGCACAGATACGCAGTATTTT. It codes for CASSEVGTDTQYF.

This clonotype was observed a handful of times. The chain combines TRBV7-3 with TRBJ2-5; 10 positions agree with TRBD2. The tail of the sequence fits TRBJ2-1 better, so the J call may be wrong. The germline CDR1 and CDR2 sequences are SGHTA and FQGTGA. The CDR3 consists of 15 residues. The DNA for the CDR3 is TGTGCCAGCAGCTTTGCCAGCGGGGGGGCGAATGAGCAGTTCTTC. Translated: CASSFASGGANEQFF.

The J gene is TRBJ2-5, the V gene TRBV29-1; D perhaps matches TRBD2 (5 bases). The CDR3 totals 12 residues. V was clipped by 3 bases and J by 9 bases, with 14 bases between them. Germline V gives CDR1 SQVTM, CDR2 ANQGSEA. In DNA form, the CDR3 reads TGCAGCGTTGAGGGCACCTTGGAGGCCCAGTACTTC. It specifies CSVEGTLEAQYF. The variable domain in full, with the rest retrieved from reference TRBV29-1 and TRBJ2-5, is SAVISQKPSRDICQRGTSLTIQCQVDSQVTMMFWYRQQPGQSLTLIATANQGSEATYESGFVIDKFPISRPNLTFSTLTVSNMSPEDSSIYLCSVEGTLEAQYFGPGTRLLVL.

V usage is TRBV14 and J usage is TRBJ1-2; D uncertain. V was shortened by 2 bases and J by 8 bases, with 12 bases between the two germline ends. The CDR3 contains 13 residues. Germline lookup yields CDR1 SGHDN and CDR2 FVKESK. The CDR3 spells CASSQSPGNGYTF. CDR3 DNA sequence: TGTGCCAGCAGCCAATCTCCGGGAAACGGCTACACCTTC.

This chain uses TRBV15 with TRBJ2-5, with D hard to call. The V end lost 8 bases, the J end lost 2 bases, and 12 bases lay between the germline ends. The CDR3 covers 13 residues. Germline CDR1 reads LNHNV; CDR2 reads YYDKDF (reference sequence). CDR3 in amino acids: CATGLVNQETQYF. CDR3 sequence (DNA): TGTGCCACCGGGCTGGTGAATCAAGAGACCCAGTACTTC.

V gene TRBV6-5 combines with J gene TRBJ1-3, with D unclear. CDR3 length: 14 amino acids. V lost 2 bases and J 0 bases, leaving 5 bases between the germline ends. Germline CDR1 MNHEY, CDR2 SVGAGI. The CDR3 DNA follows: TGTGCCAGCAGTTACGGGCGCTCTGGAAACACCATATATTTT. It specifies CASSYGRSGNTIYF.

In its sample, this clonotype was seen a few times. This chain links TRBV7-2 with TRBJ1-1; D not resolved. The CDR3 runs 18 residues. Trimming removed 4 bases from V and 1 base from J, with 22 bases in between. CDR1 and CDR2 from the germline V gene are SGHTA and FQGNSA. DNA of the CDR3: TGTGCCAGCAGCTACCTCCTCCTAACCTATCTCGCGAACACTGAAGCTTTCTTT. Its protein product is CASSYLLLTYLANTEAFF.

The CDR3 nucleotides read TGCAGTGCTAGCGGGACAGACTATGGCTACACCTTC. Protein sequence: CSASGTDYGYTF. The chain links TRBV20-1 to TRBJ1-2; 7 bases are a match to TRBD1. This CDR3 has 12 amino acids. Germline CDR1 reads DFQATT; CDR2 reads SNEGSKA (reference sequence). J lost 3 bases, V lost 3 bases, and 1 base had no gene match.

The V gene is TRBV6-2 or TRBV6-3, the J gene TRBJ1-2; 10 bases fit TRBD1. This CDR3 region has 17 residues. The germline V gene encodes CDR1 MNHEY and CDR2 SVGEGT. The trim removed 6 bases at V and 0 bases at J, leaving 10 bases unmatched. CDR3 in amino acids: CASRFRDRGPTNYGYTF. CDR3 sequence (DNA): TGTGCCAGCAGATTCCGGGACAGGGGCCCGACTAACTATGGCTACACCTTC.